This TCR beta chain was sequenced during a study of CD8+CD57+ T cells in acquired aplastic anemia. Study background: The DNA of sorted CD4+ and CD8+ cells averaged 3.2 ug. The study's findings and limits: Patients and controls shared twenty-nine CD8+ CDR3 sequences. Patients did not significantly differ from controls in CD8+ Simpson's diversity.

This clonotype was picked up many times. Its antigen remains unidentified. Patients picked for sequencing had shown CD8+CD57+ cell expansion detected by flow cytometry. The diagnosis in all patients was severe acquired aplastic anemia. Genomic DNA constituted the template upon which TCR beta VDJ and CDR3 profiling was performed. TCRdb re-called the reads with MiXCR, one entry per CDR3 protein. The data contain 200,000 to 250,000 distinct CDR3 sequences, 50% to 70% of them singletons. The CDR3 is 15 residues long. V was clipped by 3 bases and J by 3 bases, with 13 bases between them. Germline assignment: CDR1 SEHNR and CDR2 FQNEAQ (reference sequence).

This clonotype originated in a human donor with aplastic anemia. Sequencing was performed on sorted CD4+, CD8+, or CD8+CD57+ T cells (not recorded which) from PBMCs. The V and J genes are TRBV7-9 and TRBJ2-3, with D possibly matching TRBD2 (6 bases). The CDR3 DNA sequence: TGTGCCAGCAGCTTTGGCGGGGACTTAACAGATACGCAGTATTTT. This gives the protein CASSFGGDLTDTQYF. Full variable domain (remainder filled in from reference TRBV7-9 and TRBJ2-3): DTGVSQNPRHKITKRGQNVTFRCDPISEHNRLYWYRQTLGQGPEFLTYFQNEAQLEKSRLLSDRFSAERPKGSFSTLEIQRTEQGDSAMYLCASSFGGDLTDTQYFGPGTRLTVL.